This record covers a single T cell receptor beta chain. An assay was performed, and its level was deep. Unsorted PBMC DNA sequencing spanned ten immunoSEQ deep assay plates. This table comes from immunoSEQ multiplex PCR, and its TCRdb copy is limited to in-frame clones, with some not included. The sample holds fewer than 700,000 clones, around 78% seen once. This sample is part of a study of shared clonotypes between healthy human individuals. The CDR3 runs to 14 residues. V lost 5 bases to trimming and J lost 0 bases, with 9 bases between them. From germline, CDR1 is SGHNT and CDR2 YENEEA. The gene calls are TRBV11-3 and TRBJ2-3; D may be TRBD1 or TRBD2 (6 bases each). This clonotype was sampled from a woman aged 40 to 55 in good health. Some clones in this sample may be carry-over from other donors' samples. The sample consisted of PBMCs. The chain's CDR3 is CASSAGTSTDTQYF. The CDR3 DNA reads TGTGCCAGCAGCGCGGGGACAAGCACAGATACGCAGTATTTT.